The entry below describes one TCR beta chain. Time point here: sample taken at primary tumor resection. This record comes from a study of spatial heterogeneity in lung cancer. TCRdb reprocessed the 5' RACE reads with MiXCR, giving one entry per CDR3 protein. Altogether more than 80,000 distinct CDR3 sequences are present, approximately 12% being singletons, with the ten largest covering roughly two fifths. V was cut by 3 bases and J by 0 bases, with 6 bases left in between. Germline CDR1 is SGHDN and CDR2 is FVKESK. This CDR3 has 14 residues. V usage is TRBV14 and J usage is TRBJ2-1, with no clear D. This TCR came from a male donor with early-stage non-small cell lung cancer. The input for sequencing was PBMCs, taken at surgery. The CDR3 region is CASSQGFSYNEQFF. CDR3 DNA sequence: TGTGCCAGCAGCCAGGGGTTCTCCTACAATGAGCAGTTCTTC.